A single sample gave rise to the 25 T cell receptor beta chains below, sequenced in a study of CDR3 diversity in severe acne. TCRdb re-derived calls from the PCR reads in MiXCR, one entry per CDR3 protein. The sample gives about 84,000 distinct CDR3 sequences, under 60% of which show up once; around 15% is in the top ten. The sample consisted of blood. Receptors originate from a male donor in good health, without acne.

In its sample, this clonotype was seen many times. The chain carries TRBV28 and TRBJ2-1; 7 nucleotides align to TRBD1. Germline V gene sequence: CDR1 MDHEN, CDR2 SYDVKM. This CDR3 has 14 residues. V gave up 7 bases and J gave up 6 bases; unmatched junction bases: 9. For the CDR3, the DNA is TGTGCCAGCAACTTCGGACAGGCGAGCAATGAGCAGTTCTTC. Encoded protein: CASNFGQASNEQFF.

This clonotype was counted between two and nine times. CDR3 loop: CAYGQGLGDTEAFF. CDR3 DNA sequence: TGCGCGTACGGACAGGGGCTGGGGGACACTGAAGCTTTCTTT. V usage is TRBV10-1 and J usage is TRBJ1-1; 9 bases are shared with TRBD1. The CDR3 is 14 residues long. Germline V gene data show CDR1 as WNHNN and CDR2 as SYGVQD (reference sequence).

This clonotype was seen a handful of times. The rearrangement uses TRBV29-1 and TRBJ2-7, with D possibly matching TRBD1 (5 bases). The germline CDR1 and CDR2 sequences are SQVTM and ANQGSEA. Trimming stripped 6 bases from V and 6 bases from J, with 12 bases between. CDR3 length: 11 residues. The CDR3 region is CSVTLGREQYF. CDR3 in DNA: TGCAGCGTCACCTTGGGGCGCGAGCAGTACTTC.

As for this clonotype: In this CDR3 the conserved last residue, phenylalanine or tryptophan, is missing, so a read error is likely. It is unclear where the CDR3 begins or ends on the DNA, so no DNA is shown, and the CDR3 is as TCRdb lists it. V gene TRBV2 combines with J gene TRBJ1-5. The CDR3 has 13 amino acids, counting both end residues. CDR1 and CDR2 (germline): SNHLY, FYNNEI. The CDR3 protein is CASSGHGIQPPPL.

This clonotype was observed many times. V and J are TRBV12-3 or TRBV12-4 and TRBJ2-5, with 8 bases fitting TRBD1. This CDR3 has 15 residues. The V gene end was trimmed by 2 bases and the J gene end by 5 bases; junction bases not matched to a gene: 7. The CDR3: CASSLYRGREETQYF. Written as DNA, the CDR3 is TGTGCCAGCAGTTTATACAGGGGGAGAGAGGAGACCCAGTACTTC.

This clonotype has just a few counts. The CDR3 DNA reads TGTGCCAGCAGCGTAGATCCCCGATTGAACACTGAAGCTTTCTTT. Its translation: CASSVDPRLNTEAFF. The rearrangement uses TRBV9 and TRBJ1-1; D ambiguous. The CDR3 runs 15 residues. V shed 0 bases and J shed 0 bases, with 9 bases lying between them. Germline V gene data show CDR1 as SGDLS and CDR2 as YYNGEE. Together with reference TRBV9 and TRBJ1-1, the CDR3 gives the full variable domain: DSGVTQTPKHLITATGQRVTLRCSPRSGDLSVYWYQQSLDQGLQFLIQYYNGEERAKGNILERFSAQQFPDLHSELNLSSLELGDSALYFCASSVDPRLNTEAFFGQGTRLTVV.

This clonotype was detected ten times or more. V and J are TRBV12-3 or TRBV12-4 and TRBJ2-6; TRBD2 is a possible D gene (6 bases). V was cut by 3 bases and J by 13 bases, with 13 bases left in between. The CDR3 is 13 residues long. CDR3 region: CASSFTEGGVLTF. As DNA, the CDR3 is TGTGCCAGCAGTTTCACAGAGGGAGGAGTCCTGACTTTC.

This sequence joins TRBV2 and TRBJ2-2; 7 positions agree with TRBD2. The germline CDR1 and CDR2 sequences are SNHLY and FYNNEI. Germline trimming cut 6 bases from V and 5 bases from J; bases unmatched to any gene: 3. The CDR3 contains 13 residues. The CDR3 protein is CASRGTTTGELFF. In nucleotides, the CDR3 is TGTGCCAGCAGAGGGACTACGACCGGGGAGCTGTTTTTT.

This clonotype appeared a few times. The chain couples TRBV4-1 to TRBJ1-1; D remains ambiguous. This CDR3 region has 14 residues. Germline V lookup: CDR1 MGHRA, CDR2 YSYEKL. V lost 2 bases to trimming and J lost 6 bases, with 13 bases between them. CDR3 nucleotides: TGCGCCAGCAGCCAACCGACCAAGATCTCTGAAGCTTTCTTT. Translating gives CASSQPTKISEAFF.

The V and J genes are TRBV7-3 and TRBJ2-7; a possible D gene is TRBD1 (6 bases). CDR3 length: 14 residues. Between the trimmed V and J ends, which lost 2 bases and 3 bases, there was a span of 11 bases. The germline V gene has CDR1 SGHTA and CDR2 FQGTGA. Here the CDR3 reads CASSLWAGDYEQYF. The DNA for the CDR3 is TGTGCCAGCAGCTTATGGGCAGGGGACTACGAGCAGTACTTC.

This sequence joins TRBV2 and TRBJ1-2, with D maybe TRBD1 (5 bases). Trimming cost V 7 bases and J 9 bases, with 21 bases left between them. This CDR3 is built from 14 residues. The germline CDR1 and CDR2 sequences are SNHLY and FYNNEI. CDR3 sequence (DNA): TGTGCCAGCACCCCGGGGACCTTCCTCGGTAGCTACACCTTC. This translates into CASTPGTFLGSYTF.

The DNA for the CDR3 is TGTGCCAGCAGCAAGATCGGACAGGGAGGGGAGACCCAGTACTTC. Protein product: CASSKIGQGGETQYF. The genes are TRBV9 and TRBJ2-5, with D possibly matching TRBD1 (8 bases). CDR3 length: 15 residues. The germline V gene encodes CDR1 SGDLS and CDR2 YYNGEE. Trimming pared 4 bases from V and 5 bases from J, leaving 18 bases between.

V usage is TRBV5-1 and J usage is TRBJ1-1; tentative D call: TRBD1 (5 bases). Per germline, CDR1 SGHRS and CDR2 YFSETQ. Trimming stripped 3 bases from V and 5 bases from J, with 17 bases between. CDR3 length: 15 residues. CDR3 region: CASSYGDAAATEAFF. The CDR3 nucleotides are TGCGCCAGCAGCTACGGGGACGCGGCGGCAACTGAAGCTTTCTTT.

The J gene is TRBJ2-3, the V gene TRBV9; 10 bases are a match to TRBD2. Trimming took 2 bases from V and 4 from J; bases not matched to a gene: 10. In germline, CDR1 is SGDLS, CDR2 YYNGEE. There are 17 residues in the CDR3. In nucleotides, the CDR3 is TGTGCCAGCAGCGTTTCCCCGGCTAGCGGGAGTGCAGATACGCAGTATTTT. The encoded protein is CASSVSPASGSADTQYF.

This clonotype was picked up a small number of times. The limits of the CDR3 on the DNA are not certain, so only TCRdb's listed CDR3 is given. The rearrangement uses TRBV5-1 and TRBJ1-5. Ends included, the CDR3 has 20 residues. Germline-derived CDR1 and CDR2 are SGHRS and YFSETQ. The CDR3 sequence is CASSPGGRANEQFFGQPQHF.

The V and J genes are TRBV13 and TRBJ2-1, with 9 bases fitting TRBD1. CDR1 and CDR2 from the germline V gene are PRHDT and FYEKMQ (reference sequence). The length of the CDR3 is 15 residues. V trimming: 6 bases; J trimming: 2 bases; junction bases outside the gene matches: 5. This chain's CDR3 is CASRGDRATYNEQFF. Here the CDR3 DNA reads TGTGCCAGCAGAGGGGACAGGGCCACCTACAATGAGCAGTTCTTC.

Only a few counts were recorded for this clonotype. The V call is TRBV19, the J call TRBJ2-7, with D possibly TRBD1 on 5 matching bases. The CDR3 has 13 amino acids. V was pared by 6 bases and J by 4 bases, with 13 bases between. The V gene's germline CDR1 is LNHDA and CDR2 SQIVND (reference sequence). The CDR3 reads CASSQLAGYEQYF. The CDR3 nucleotides are TGTGCCAGTAGCCAATTGGCAGGGTACGAGCAGTACTTC.

This clonotype was picked up a small number of times. The gene calls are TRBV20-1 and TRBJ2-5; D might be TRBD1 or TRBD2, each matching 6 bases. Trimming removed 1 base from V and 5 bases from J, with 14 bases in between. Germline CDR1 reads DFQATT; CDR2 reads SNEGSKA (reference sequence). The CDR3 contains 14 residues. The CDR3: CSARVARGRETQYF. The CDR3, as DNA: TGCAGTGCTAGAGTAGCCCGGGGGCGGGAGACCCAGTACTTC.

This clonotype came up many times. J is TRBJ1-1 and V is TRBV18; a possible D gene is TRBD1 (6 bases). Germline V lookup: CDR1 KGHSH, CDR2 LQKENI. The CDR3 extends over 19 amino acids. V lost 6 bases to trimming and J lost 1 base, with 27 bases between them. CDR3 nucleotide sequence: TGTGCCAGCTCCCGCAGGGGTACTGGGTCCTCGTCTGGGAACACTGAAGCTTTCTTT. Amino acid sequence: CASSRRGTGSSSGNTEAFF.

With regard to this clonotype: The CDR3 ends on some other residue instead of the conserved phenylalanine or tryptophan, so this is likely a read error. This sequence joins TRBV15 and TRBJ2-3; 10 bases line up with TRBD2. The germline V gene has CDR1 LNHNV and CDR2 YYDKDF (reference sequence). Trimming took 0 bases from V and 6 from J; bases not matched to a gene: 9. The CDR3 has 17 residues. The CDR3 here is CATSRDRAGGPLDTQYS. The CDR3 DNA is TGTGCCACCAGCAGAGATCGAGCGGGGGGGCCCTTGGATACGCAGTATTCT.

This rearrangement joins TRBV7-9 to TRBJ1-6, with TRBD1 identical over 9 bases. With 4 bases clipped from V and 6 bases from J, the junction kept 7 bases outside the gene matches. This CDR3 has 16 amino acids. Germline V lookup: CDR1 SEHNR, CDR2 FQNEAQ (reference sequence). The CDR3 DNA follows: TGTGCCAGCAGCTCGGGACAGGGCTCTGCTAATTCACCCCTCCACTTT. It yields the protein CASSSGQGSANSPLHF. Full variable domain (rest looked up from reference TRBV7-9 and TRBJ1-6): DTGVSQNPRHKITKRGQNVTFRCDPISEHNRLYWYRQTLGQGPEFLTYFQNEAQLEKSRLLSDRFSAERPKGSFSTLEIQRTEQGDSAMYLCASSSGQGSANSPLHFGNGTRLTVT.

About this clonotype itself: Mismatch with germline at one junction end may stem from a read error. The rearrangement links TRBV15 to TRBJ2-7; D may be TRBD1 (6 bases). There are 16 residues in the CDR3. CDR1 is LNHNV, CDR2 YYDKDF, per germline (reference sequence). The CDR3 here is CATSRDLWTARLGQCF. The CDR3, as DNA: TGTGCCACCAGCAGAGATCTGTGGACAGCACGCTTGGGGCAGTGCTTC.

CDR3 in amino acids: CASSRDQQRGEREKLFF. CDR3 DNA: TGTGCCAGCAGCCGGGATCAACAGCGGGGGGAGAGGGAAAAACTGTTTTTT. The V gene is TRBV4-2, the J gene TRBJ1-4; D is possibly TRBD1 (5 bases). Germline V gives CDR1 LGHNA, CDR2 YNFKEQ. V was cut by 4 bases and J by 8 bases, with 23 bases left in between. The CDR3 consists of 17 residues.

The chain is built from TRBV7-6 and TRBJ2-7; TRBD2 aligns across 13 bases. Germline trimming cut 2 bases from V and 6 bases from J; bases unmatched to any gene: 10. This CDR3 is 17 amino acids long. Germline V gene data show CDR1 as SGHVS and CDR2 as FNYEAQ. The CDR3 DNA sequence: TGTGCCAGCAGCTTATTAGGGGGGACTAGCGGGAATCTCGAGCAGTACTTC. It yields the protein CASSLLGGTSGNLEQYF.

The chain recombines TRBV12-3 or TRBV12-4 with TRBJ2-7, with TRBD1 identical over 7 bases. This CDR3 has 12 amino acids. The junction had 3 bases not matched to a gene; V was cut back by 7 bases and J by 3 bases. The CDR3 reads CASNSGGYEQYF. The DNA for the CDR3 is TGTGCCAGCAACTCAGGGGGCTACGAGCAGTACTTC.